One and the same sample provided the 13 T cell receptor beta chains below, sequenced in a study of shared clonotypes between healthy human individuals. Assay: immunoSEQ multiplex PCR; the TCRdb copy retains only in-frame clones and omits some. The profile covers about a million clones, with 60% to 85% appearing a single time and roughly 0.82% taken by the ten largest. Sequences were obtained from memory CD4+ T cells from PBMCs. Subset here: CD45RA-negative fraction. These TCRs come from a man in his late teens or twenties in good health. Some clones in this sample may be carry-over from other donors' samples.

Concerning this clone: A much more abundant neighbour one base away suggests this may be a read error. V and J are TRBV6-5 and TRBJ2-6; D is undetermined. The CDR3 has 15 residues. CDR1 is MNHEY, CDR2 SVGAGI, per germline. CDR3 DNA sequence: TGTGCCAGCAGCTGGGCCGACTCTTGGGCCAACGTCCTGACTTTC. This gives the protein CASSWADSWANVLTF.

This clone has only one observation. CDR3 loop: CASSTQQGDYGYTF. The CDR3 DNA is TGCGCCAGCAGCACCCAACAGGGTGACTATGGCTACACCTTC. The gene calls are TRBV5-1 and TRBJ1-2, with a possible D match to TRBD1 (6 bases). The CDR3 spans 14 residues. Trimming stripped 4 bases from V and 3 bases from J, with 13 bases between. Germline assignment: CDR1 SGHRS and CDR2 YFSETQ.

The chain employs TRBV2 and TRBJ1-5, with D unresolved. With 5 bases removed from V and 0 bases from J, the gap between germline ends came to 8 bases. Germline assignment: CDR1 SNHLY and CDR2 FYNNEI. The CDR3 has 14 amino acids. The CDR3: CASSLWVSNQPQHF. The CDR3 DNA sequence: TGTGCCAGCAGTTTGTGGGTTAGCAATCAGCCCCAGCATTTT.

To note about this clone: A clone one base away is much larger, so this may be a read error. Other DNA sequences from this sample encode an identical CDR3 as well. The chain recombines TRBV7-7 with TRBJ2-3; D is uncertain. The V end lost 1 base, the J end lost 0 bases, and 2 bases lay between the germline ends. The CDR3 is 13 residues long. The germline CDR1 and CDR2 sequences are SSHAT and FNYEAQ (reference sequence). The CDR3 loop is CASSLGSTDTQYF. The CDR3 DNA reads TGTGCCAGCAGCTTAGGTAGCACAGATACGCAGTATTTT.

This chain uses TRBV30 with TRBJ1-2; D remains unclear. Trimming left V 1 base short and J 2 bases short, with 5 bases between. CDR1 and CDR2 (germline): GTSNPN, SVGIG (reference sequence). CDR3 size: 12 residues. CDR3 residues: CAWSGRNYGYTF. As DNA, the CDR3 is TGTGCCTGGAGTGGGAGGAACTATGGCTACACCTTC. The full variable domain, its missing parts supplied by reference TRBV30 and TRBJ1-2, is SQTIHQWPATLVQPVGSPLSLECTVEGTSNPNLYWYRQAAGRGLQLLFYSVGIGQISSEVPQNLSASRPQDRQFILSSKKLLLSDSGFYLCAWSGRNYGYTFGSGTRLTVV.

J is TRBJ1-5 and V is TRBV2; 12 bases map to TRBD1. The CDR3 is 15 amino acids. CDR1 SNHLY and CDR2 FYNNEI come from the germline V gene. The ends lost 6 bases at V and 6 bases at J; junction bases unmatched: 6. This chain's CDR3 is CASRGTGGMGQPQHF. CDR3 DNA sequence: TGTGCCAGCAGAGGGACAGGGGGCATGGGTCAGCCCCAGCATTTT.

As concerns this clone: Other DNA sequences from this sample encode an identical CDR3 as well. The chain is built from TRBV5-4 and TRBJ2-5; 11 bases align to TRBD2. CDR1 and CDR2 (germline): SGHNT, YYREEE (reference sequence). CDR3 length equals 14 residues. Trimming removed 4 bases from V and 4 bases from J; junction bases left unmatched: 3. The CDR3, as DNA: TGTGCCAGCAGCCTCGGACTAGCGGGAGAGACCCAGTACTTC. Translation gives CASSLGLAGETQYF.

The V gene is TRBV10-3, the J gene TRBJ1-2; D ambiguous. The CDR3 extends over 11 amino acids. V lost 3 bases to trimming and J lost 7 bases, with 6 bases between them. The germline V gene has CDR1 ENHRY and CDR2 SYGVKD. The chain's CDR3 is CAISEGAGYTF. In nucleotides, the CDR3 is TGTGCCATCAGTGAAGGAGCTGGCTACACCTTC.

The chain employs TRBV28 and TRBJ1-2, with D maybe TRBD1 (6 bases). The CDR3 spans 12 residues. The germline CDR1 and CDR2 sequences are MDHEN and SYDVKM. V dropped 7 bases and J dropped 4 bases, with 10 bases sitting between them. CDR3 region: CASTEGGYGYTF. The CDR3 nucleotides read TGTGCCAGCACGGAGGGGGGCTATGGCTACACCTTC.

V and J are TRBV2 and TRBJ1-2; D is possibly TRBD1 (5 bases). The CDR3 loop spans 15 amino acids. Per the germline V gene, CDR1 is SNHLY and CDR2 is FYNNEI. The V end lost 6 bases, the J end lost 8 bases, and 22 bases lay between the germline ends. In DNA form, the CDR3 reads TGTGCCAGCAGCGCTATTCTCCGGGGGAACCAAGGCTACACCTTC. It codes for CASSAILRGNQGYTF.

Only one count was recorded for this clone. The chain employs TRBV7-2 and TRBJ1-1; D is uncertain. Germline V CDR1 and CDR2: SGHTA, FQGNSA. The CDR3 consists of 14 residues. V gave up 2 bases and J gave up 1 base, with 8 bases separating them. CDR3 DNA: TGTGCCAGCAGCTTATCCGTCGGGAACACTGAAGCTTTCTTT. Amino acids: CASSLSVGNTEAFF.

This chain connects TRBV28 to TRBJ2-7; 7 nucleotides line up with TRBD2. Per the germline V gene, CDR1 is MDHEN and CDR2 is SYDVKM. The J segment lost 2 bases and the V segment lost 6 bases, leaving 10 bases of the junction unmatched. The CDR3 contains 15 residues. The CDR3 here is CASSLPQRGTYEQYF. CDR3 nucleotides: TGTGCCAGCAGCCTTCCACAGCGGGGAACCTACGAGCAGTACTTC.

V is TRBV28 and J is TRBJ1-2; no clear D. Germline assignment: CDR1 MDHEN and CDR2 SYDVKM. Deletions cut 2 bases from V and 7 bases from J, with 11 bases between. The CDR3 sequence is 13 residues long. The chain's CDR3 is CASSLDNYSGYTF. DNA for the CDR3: TGTGCCAGCAGTTTAGATAATTACTCTGGCTACACCTTC.